What follows is one TCR beta chain and its context. Germline-derived CDR1 and CDR2 are SGHRS and YFSETQ. V lost 0 bases and J 5 bases, leaving 14 bases between the germline ends. The CDR3 extends over 15 amino acids. The sample originates from a study of glioma-infiltrating T cells after dendritic cell vaccination. In the study overall: Autologous tumor lysate-pulsed dendritic cell vaccination was given between 2003 and 2012.

Fresh-frozen tumor tissue and more than two years of survival data were available for all. Primers: 60 V beta forward and 13 J beta reverse. TCRdb's copy holds only in-frame clones and misses some; the assay was immunoSEQ multiplex PCR. The repertoire holds 50,000 to 80,000 clones, with around 86% as singletons. This sample comprised blood, obtained before dendritic cell vaccination. The genes are TRBV5-1 and TRBJ1-1; weak D call: TRBD1 (6 bases). This TCR derives from a human donor with glioblastoma. The CDR3 coding sequence is TGCGCCAGCAGCTTGGGAAACTTCGGACAGACTGAAGCTTTCTTT. Its protein product is CASSLGNFGQTEAFF. The full variable domain, its missing parts supplied by reference TRBV5-1 and TRBJ1-1, is KAGVTQTPRYLIKTRGQQVTLSCSPISGHRSVSWYQQTPGQGLQFLFEYFSETQRNKGNFPGRFSGRQFSNSRSEMNVSTLELGDSALYLCASSLGNFGQTEAFFGQGTRLTVV.